The TCR beta chain under discussion was sequenced for a study of preoperative IRX-2 immunotherapy in early breast cancer. Treatment defined: preoperative locoregional IRX-2 cytokine immunotherapy. Samples came from a phase Ib trial of preoperative locoregional IRX-2 cytokine immunotherapy. Method: immunoSEQ multiplex PCR; TCRdb's copy keeps in-frame clones and lacks some. The table shows about 62,000 clones, with roughly 94% occurring only once. V gave up 5 bases and J gave up 7 bases, with 19 bases separating them. The CDR3 is 15 amino acids. The germline V gene encodes CDR1 MGHRA and CDR2 YSYEKL. The chain recombines TRBV4-1 with TRBJ2-3; D may be TRBD1 or TRBD2 (5 bases each). The sample here was taken from a patient treated with IRX-2 immunotherapy. The receptor was derived from a human donor with breast cancer. CDR3 DNA sequence: TGCGCCAGCAGCTACGGGACGGGCAGCCCCAATACGCAGTATTTT. Translating gives CASSYGTGSPNTQYF.